This TCR beta chain was identified in a study of T-cell memory formation after mild COVID-19. This CDR3 has 17 amino acids. The V gene end was trimmed by 5 bases and the J gene end by 0 bases; junction bases not matched to a gene: 11. Using its own MiXCR run on the 5' RACE reads, TCRdb lists one record per CDR3 protein. The data hold 300,000 to 400,000 distinct CDR3 sequences, with 20% to 25% observed a single time. This clonotype was counted only a few times. The rearrangement uses TRBV12-3 or TRBV12-4 and TRBJ1-1; TRBD1 matches at 8 bases. The sequenced sample was PBMCs or a T cell subset sorted from them (not recorded which). The clonotype comes from an adult woman who had mild COVID-19 (a few samples of this study predate the infection). Cell type and time point are not known. In DNA form, the CDR3 reads TGTGCCAGCAGTCAAGACAGACAGGGGAGGATGAACACTGAAGCTTTCTTT. Its translation is CASSQDRQGRMNTEAFF.